The sequence of this TCR beta chain was determined in a study of shared clonotypes between healthy human individuals. Study details: Serving as donors were a couple of women and a few men, whose ages spanned 18 to 49. Used for every donor were three CD4 naive, three CD4 memory, two CD8 naive and one CD8 memory plate.

Findings of the study overall: Approximately 4.5% was the fraction of naive CD4 clonotypes found shared across several donors.

At deep level, the assay was performed. Here immunoSEQ multiplex PCR was the method, and the copy in TCRdb shows in-frame clones only, minus some. The sample has over a million clones; around 95% are singletons. Worth noting for this clone: The antigen is unknown.

CDR3 length: 15 amino acids. Germline V gene lookup returns CDR1 SGHRS and CDR2 YFSETQ. Trimming removed 4 bases from V and 5 bases from J; junction bases left unmatched: 10. This chain connects TRBV5-1 to TRBJ2-5; TRBD2 matches 8 bases. This sequence originates from a man aged 25-45 years in good health. The sample was naive CD4+ T cells sorted from blood. Subset defined: CD45RA+ positively selected. CDR3 region: CASSVIPTSDETQYF. In DNA, the CDR3 is TGCGCCAGCAGCGTAATCCCGACTAGCGACGAGACCCAGTACTTC. Complete variable domain (other parts from reference TRBV5-1 and TRBJ2-5): KAGVTQTPRYLIKTRGQQVTLSCSPISGHRSVSWYQQTPGQGLQFLFEYFSETQRNKGNFPGRFSGRQFSNSRSEMNVSTLELGDSALYLCASSVIPTSDETQYFGPGTRLLVL.